This T cell receptor beta chain was recovered during a study of shared clonotypes between healthy human individuals. The germline V gene has CDR1 GTSNPN and CDR2 SVGIG (reference sequence). The CDR3 has 14 residues. V was cut by 0 bases and J by 2 bases, with 9 bases left in between. As to this clone: Antigen unknown.

Clones were read by immunoSEQ multiplex PCR, and TCRdb kept only the in-frame ones, dropping some. The sample has roughly 380,000 clones, 96% seen once. Findings and caveats of the study: Rarefaction indicated that sorted-subset sequencing remained incomplete although depth was large. Non-shared clonotypes showed lower generation probabilities than clonotypes common to all four donors. A few donors showed sharing of around 5% of naive CD4 clonotypes.

The sequence came from a man aged 30 to 39 in good health. V gene TRBV30 combines with J gene TRBJ2-3, with a weak D call TRBD2 (5 bases). Sequencing was done on a sample of memory CD8+ T cells sorted from blood. Subset defined: CD45RO+ cells pooled with CCR7-negative TemRA cells. CDR3: CAWSVLGFTDTQYF. The CDR3 nucleotides are TGTGCCTGGAGTGTACTAGGCTTCACAGATACGCAGTATTTT.